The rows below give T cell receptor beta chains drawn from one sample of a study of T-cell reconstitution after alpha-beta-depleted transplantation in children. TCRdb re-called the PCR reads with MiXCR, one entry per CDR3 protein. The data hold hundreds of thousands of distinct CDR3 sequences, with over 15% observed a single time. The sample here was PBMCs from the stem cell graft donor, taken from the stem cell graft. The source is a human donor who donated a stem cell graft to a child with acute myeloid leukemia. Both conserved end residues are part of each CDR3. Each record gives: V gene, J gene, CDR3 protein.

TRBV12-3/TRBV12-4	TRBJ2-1	CASSKTSGGVNEQFF
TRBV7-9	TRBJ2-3	CASREEAGDTQYF
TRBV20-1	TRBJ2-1	CSARSGGAEFPYNEQFF
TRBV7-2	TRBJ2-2	CASSFKGRFITGELFF
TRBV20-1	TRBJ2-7	CSVLGVANYEQYF
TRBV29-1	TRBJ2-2	CSATTGNTGELFF
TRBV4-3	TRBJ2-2	CASSQVTGELFF
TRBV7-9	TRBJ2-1	CASSFLTGAYNEQFF
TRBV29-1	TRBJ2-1	CSVEAGSEQFF
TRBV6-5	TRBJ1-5	CASSPPPTGFSNQPQHF
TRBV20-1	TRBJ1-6	CSARDDGGPQSPLHF
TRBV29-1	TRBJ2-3	CSVINRESTDTQYF
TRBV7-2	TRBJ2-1	CASSLRRDGARNNEQFF
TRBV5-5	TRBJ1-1	CASSLEQGYTEAFF
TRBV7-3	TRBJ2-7	CASSSTREDEQYF
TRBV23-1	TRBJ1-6	CASSQGDLPTPLHF
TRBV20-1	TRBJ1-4	CSASGYRAANEKLFF
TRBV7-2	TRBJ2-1	CASSRQQGSSYNEQFF
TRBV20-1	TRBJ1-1	CSATSVGNTEAFF
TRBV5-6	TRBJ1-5	CASSFGVSNQPQHF
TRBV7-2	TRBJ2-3	CASSLLDSDTQYF
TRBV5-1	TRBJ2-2	CASSWTPTGELFF
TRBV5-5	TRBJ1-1	CASTLGHSNTEAFF
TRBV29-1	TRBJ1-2	CSVPDRTPFGYTF
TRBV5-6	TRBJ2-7	CASSFGLQQGGQYF
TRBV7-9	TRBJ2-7	CASIGQTYEQYF
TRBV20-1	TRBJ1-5	CSTGVPNSNQPQHF
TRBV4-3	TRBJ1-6	CASSQAAGAVSPLHF
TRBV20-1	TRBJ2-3	CSARDSGGGGPSTSTDTQYF
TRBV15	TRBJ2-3	CATRDRNTDTQYF
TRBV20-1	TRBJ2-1	CSAREWQGAGNEQFF
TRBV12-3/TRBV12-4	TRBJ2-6	CASRLSGGTGANVLTF
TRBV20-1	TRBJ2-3	CSAHGLAGGWDTQYF
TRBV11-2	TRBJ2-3	CASSPVGGAPGDTQYF
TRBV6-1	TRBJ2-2	CASIKQRGSTGELFF
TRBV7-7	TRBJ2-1	CASSLSQGYEQFF
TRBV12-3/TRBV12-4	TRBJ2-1	CASSIRDSYNEQFF
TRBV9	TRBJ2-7	CASSVEPSYEQYF
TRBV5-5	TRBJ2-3	CASSRTGSEDTQYF
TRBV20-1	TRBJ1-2	CSARDRDHYGYTF
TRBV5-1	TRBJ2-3	CASSLAGGGGDTQYF
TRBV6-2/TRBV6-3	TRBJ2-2	CASSYGGAGDTGELFF
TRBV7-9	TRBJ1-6	CASSLVAGPNSPLHF